These 23 T cell receptor beta chains came from one sample sequenced in a study of T cells in Graves' hyperthyroidism and ophthalmopathy (dated by TCRdb to about 2019). Library creation used multiplex PCR. Sequencing used an Illumina HiSeq 2000. TCR beta CDR3 regions were amplified from RNA transcripts. The first round of RT-PCR for the TCR CDR3 was performed with the HTBI primer set and the Qiagen OneStep RT-PCR kit. The public reads were quality trimmed at Q25 with fastp and then assembled into clones with MiXCR by TCRdb, keeping productive beta chains. Rows with one shared CDR3 protein collapse into an entry with the most common genes and DNA. This sample is represented by fewer than 550,000 distinct CDR3 sequences; less than 20% of them were singletons. 7.5% to 8% of the sample goes to the ten largest clones. Sequences were obtained from blood. These receptors came from a woman between 18 and 30 years old with Graves' hyperthyroidism.

This chain uses TRBV5-1 with TRBJ1-2; tentative D call: TRBD1 (5 bases). The CDR3 extends over 14 amino acids. V lost 4 bases to trimming and J lost 6 bases, with 16 bases between them. CDR1 is SGHRS, CDR2 YFSETQ, per germline. The CDR3 reads CASSQSGGQDGYTF. Here the CDR3 DNA reads TGCGCCAGCAGCCAATCGGGGGGTCAGGATGGCTACACCTTC.

This clonotype came up many times. The chain is built from TRBV20-1 and TRBJ2-5, with 13 bases matching TRBD2. The germline gives CDR1 DFQATT, CDR2 SNEGSKA (reference sequence). V was pared by 6 bases and J by 4 bases, with 5 bases of the junction left unmatched. The CDR3 is 14 residues long. The CDR3: CSAYRLAGGETQYF. CDR3 sequence (DNA): TGCAGTGCCTACCGACTAGCGGGAGGAGAGACCCAGTACTTC.

This clonotype was counted at least ten times. The chain is built from TRBV12-3 or TRBV12-4 and TRBJ2-5; TRBD2 matches at 15 bases. This CDR3 spans 15 amino acids. After removal of 7 bases from V and 4 bases from J, the junction contained 4 bases not matched to a gene. Written as DNA, the CDR3 is TGTGCCAGCACCTTGGGACTAGCGGGGGGAGAGACCCAGTACTTC. Translation: CASTLGLAGGETQYF.

This clonotype was detected many times. The chain couples TRBV6-1 to TRBJ1-2; 10 bases agree with TRBD1. This CDR3 is built from 13 residues. From germline, CDR1 is MNHNS and CDR2 SASEGT. V was pared by 10 bases and J by 6 bases, with 8 bases of the junction left unmatched. DNA for the CDR3: TGTGCCACCGCCCCCGGGACAGGGGATGGCTACACCTTC. Translating gives CATAPGTGDGYTF.

This clonotype has a count of ten or more. This rearrangement joins TRBV27 to TRBJ2-2; tentative D call: TRBD2 (6 bases). V lost 6 bases and J 3 bases, leaving 11 bases between the germline ends. Germline CDR1 reads MNHEY; CDR2 reads SMNVEV (reference sequence). The CDR3 is made up of 14 amino acids. In nucleotides, the CDR3 is TGTGCCAGCAGCCACCGCGGGGACACCGGGGAGCTGTTTTTT. Translation: CASSHRGDTGELFF.

Ten or more counts support this clonotype. J is TRBJ2-5 and V is TRBV2; 10 bases are a match to TRBD2. Germline CDR1 reads SNHLY; CDR2 reads FYNNEI. V trimming: 5 bases; J trimming: 4 bases; junction bases outside the gene matches: 1. The CDR3 totals 13 residues. Here the CDR3 DNA reads TGTGCCAGCAGTTGGACTAGCGGAGAGACCCAGTACTTC. Protein sequence: CASSWTSGETQYF.

This clonotype was observed many times. J is TRBJ1-5 and V is TRBV3-1, with TRBD1 as a possible D gene (5 bases). Between the trimmed V and J ends, which lost 4 bases and 2 bases, there was a span of 9 bases. The germline V gene has CDR1 LGHDT and CDR2 YNNKEL (reference sequence). There are 14 residues in the CDR3. The CDR3 loop reads CASSRDVGNQPQHF. DNA for the CDR3: TGTGCCAGCAGCCGGGACGTCGGCAATCAGCCCCAGCATTTT.

The rearrangement joins TRBV15 to TRBJ2-1; TRBD2 is a possible D gene (6 bases). Germline assignment: CDR1 LNHNV and CDR2 YYDKDF (reference sequence). Trimming cost V 0 bases and J 8 bases, with 20 bases left between them. CDR3 length: 17 amino acids. In DNA, the CDR3 is TGTGCCACCAGCAGAGATCGCGGGACCTCGTCCTATCATGAGCAGTTCTTC. Translation: CATSRDRGTSSYHEQFF.

This clonotype was seen ten or more times. The chain employs TRBV12-3 or TRBV12-4 and TRBJ2-7; TRBD1 aligns across 8 bases. The J segment lost 3 bases and the V segment lost 6 bases, leaving 7 bases of the junction unmatched. The CDR3 extends over 14 amino acids. The DNA for the CDR3 is TGTGCCAGCAGCCTCGGACAGGGTCTCTACGAGCAGTACTTC. Translation: CASSLGQGLYEQYF.

The chain joins TRBV28 to TRBJ1-6; a weak D match, TRBD1 (5 bases). V lost 3 bases and J 7 bases, leaving 16 bases between the germline ends. In germline, CDR1 is MDHEN, CDR2 SYDVKM. The length of the CDR3 is 16 residues. This CDR3 reads CASSFAVTGLNSPLHF. CDR3 coding DNA: TGTGCCAGCAGTTTCGCGGTAACAGGATTAAATTCACCCCTCCACTTT. The variable domain in full, completed from reference TRBV28 and TRBJ1-6, reads DVKVTQSSRYLVKRTGEKVFLECVQDMDHENMFWYRQDPGLGLRLIYFSYDVKMKEKGDIPEGYSVSREKKERFSLILESASTNQTSMYLCASSFAVTGLNSPLHFGNGTRLTVT.

This clonotype has at least ten counts. This sequence joins TRBV6-1 and TRBJ1-5; 7 bases map to TRBD1. The germline V gene encodes CDR1 MNHNS and CDR2 SASEGT. This CDR3 has 15 residues. V shed 5 bases, J shed 1 base, and the junction held 5 bases outside the gene matches. As DNA, the CDR3 is TGTGCCAGCAGTCAGGGGGTGGCGAGCAATCAGCCCCAGCATTTT. It specifies CASSQGVASNQPQHF.

The rearrangement links TRBV10-1 to TRBJ2-5; D gene uncertain. The germline CDR1 and CDR2 sequences are WNHNN and SYGVQD (reference sequence). With 0 bases removed from V and 0 bases from J, the gap between germline ends came to 5 bases. The CDR3 has 14 amino acids. CDR3 nucleotides: TGCGCCAGCAGTGAGTCGAGCAACCAAGAGACCCAGTACTTC. Its translation: CASSESSNQETQYF.

This chain uses TRBV6-1 with TRBJ2-5, with 10 bases matching TRBD1. With V trimmed by 7 bases and J by 5 bases, 13 bases remained unmatched. Germline CDR1 reads MNHNS; CDR2 reads SASEGT. The CDR3 is made up of 16 amino acids. The CDR3 sequence is CASMSTGGLRGETQYF. For the CDR3, the DNA is TGTGCCAGCATGTCGACAGGGGGCCTACGTGGGGAGACCCAGTACTTC.

This clonotype was seen ten or more times. J is TRBJ2-1 and V is TRBV30; TRBD2 is a possible D gene (6 bases). The CDR3 sequence is 10 residues long. Germline V lookup: CDR1 GTSNPN, CDR2 SVGIG (reference sequence). V lost 5 bases to trimming and J lost 12 bases, with 11 bases between them. CDR3 in amino acids: CAWGGERQFF. Here the CDR3 DNA reads TGTGCCTGGGGAGGGGAGAGGCAGTTCTTC.

This clonotype was recorded at least ten times. V and J are TRBV2 and TRBJ2-3; D could derive from TRBD1 or TRBD2 (5 bases each). CDR3 length: 14 residues. Trimming left V 7 bases short and J 4 bases short, with 15 bases between. CDR1 SNHLY and CDR2 FYNNEI come from the germline V gene. The CDR3 DNA reads as TGTGCCAGCAATCGGGACCAGAGCGCAGATACGCAGTATTTT. It translates to CASNRDQSADTQYF.

About this clonotype itself: One end of the junction varies from germline; a read error may be responsible. The chain joins TRBV2 to TRBJ2-7; the D call may be TRBD1 or TRBD2 (5 bases each). Germline CDR1 SNHLY, CDR2 FYNNEI. The CDR3 runs 14 residues. Written as DNA, the CDR3 is TGTGCCGGCAGCGCACCGGGACCATACTACGAGCAGTACTTC. Translation gives CAGSAPGPYYEQYF.

This clonotype was counted many times. The chain couples TRBV19 to TRBJ1-5; D call uncertain. The CDR3 consists of 14 residues. Germline loops: CDR1 LNHDA, CDR2 SQIVND (reference sequence). V lost 6 bases and J lost 1, with 10 bases in between. CDR3 in amino acids: CASRSDGSNQPQHF. CDR3 sequence (DNA): TGTGCCAGTAGGAGTGACGGGAGCAATCAGCCCCAGCATTTT.

The CDR3 region is CASSLFGGEEQYF. CDR3 nucleotide sequence: TGCGCCAGCAGCTTGTTCGGGGGGGAAGAGCAGTACTTC. V usage is TRBV5-1 and J usage is TRBJ2-7; 8 nucleotides agree with TRBD2. Germline assignment: CDR1 SGHRS and CDR2 YFSETQ. This CDR3 region has 13 residues. The V gene end was trimmed by 1 base and the J gene end by 7 bases; junction bases not matched to a gene: 4.

Many counts were recorded for this clonotype. DNA of the CDR3: TGCAGCGTGGGGGAGGGGCAGAGGACCTACAATGAGCAGTTCTTC. Amino acids: CSVGEGQRTYNEQFF. The rearrangement uses TRBV29-1 and TRBJ2-1, with 7 bases identical to TRBD2. The CDR3 is 15 amino acids. Unmatched junction bases numbered 10, after V lost 6 bases and J lost 2 bases. Germline lookup yields CDR1 SQVTM and CDR2 ANQGSEA.

This clonotype was counted at least ten times. The V call is TRBV6-5, the J call TRBJ1-5, with D uncertain. CDR1 MNHEY and CDR2 SVGAGI come from the germline V gene. CDR3 length: 15 amino acids. Trimming cost V 0 bases and J 0 bases, with 6 bases left between them. CDR3 residues: CASSYSAYSNQPQHF. The CDR3 DNA reads TGTGCCAGCAGTTACTCCGCTTATAGCAATCAGCCCCAGCATTTT.

This clonotype was detected ten times or more. V gene TRBV5-6 combines with J gene TRBJ1-1; 11 nucleotides line up with TRBD1. Trimming cost V 2 bases and J 3 bases; bases outside gene matches: 9. Germline CDR1 reads SGHDT; CDR2 reads YYEEEE. The CDR3 runs 17 residues. CDR3 region: CASSFLPGQGVHTEAFF. The CDR3 DNA reads as TGTGCCAGCAGCTTTTTACCGGGACAGGGGGTACACACTGAAGCTTTCTTT.

This clonotype was observed many times. The rearrangement joins TRBV7-9 to TRBJ2-2; TRBD1 matches 9 bases. V gave up 4 bases and J gave up 3 bases; unmatched junction bases: 9. The CDR3 is 17 residues long. The germline CDR1 and CDR2 sequences are SEHNR and FQNEAQ (reference sequence). The CDR3 coding sequence is TGTGCCAGCAGCTCCACAGGGGGCGGATGGCACACCGGGGAGCTGTTTTTT. Protein sequence: CASSSTGGGWHTGELFF.

This clonotype occurred many times. The gene calls are TRBV6-1 and TRBJ2-2; the D is unclear. Trimming left V 0 bases short and J 7 bases short, with 9 bases between. Germline-derived CDR1 and CDR2 are MNHNS and SASEGT. CDR3 length: 14 residues. The CDR3 protein is CASSEALGNGELFF. CDR3 in DNA: TGTGCCAGCAGTGAAGCGCTAGGGAACGGGGAGCTGTTTTTT.